The 27 T cell receptor beta chains listed next were all sequenced from one sample in a study of sequential checkpoint blockade in melanoma. Generated by immunoSEQ multiplex PCR, the TCRdb table keeps only in-frame clones and is missing some. The repertoire holds more than 2,500 clones, with 20% to 25% as singletons. Stated treatment: randomized to nivolumab then ipilimumab (arm A) or the reverse (arm B). The specimen was tumor tissue (inferred from file names), collected from a patient given nivolumab and ipilimumab in sequence. Receptors originate from a human donor with melanoma.

This rearrangement joins TRBV5-1 to TRBJ2-7, with 8 bases identical to TRBD2. There are 15 residues in the CDR3. Germline V gene data show CDR1 as SGHRS and CDR2 as YFSETQ. V dropped 0 bases and J dropped 4; count of bases not matched to a gene: 6. The DNA of the CDR3 is TGCGCCAGCAGCTTGGTAGGTAGCGGGGTATACGAGCAGTACTTC. Protein: CASSLVGSGVYEQYF.

CDR3 sequence (DNA): TGCGCCAGCAGCTTGGCTAGCGGGAGAGTAGAGACCCAGTACTTC. Translated: CASSLASGRVETQYF. The chain is built from TRBV5-1 and TRBJ2-5, with TRBD2 matching 10 bases. Germline assignment: CDR1 SGHRS and CDR2 YFSETQ. J gave up 4 bases and V 0 bases, and 3 bases lay outside the gene matches. The CDR3 has 15 amino acids.

A few counts support this clone. V and J are TRBV30 and TRBJ1-4; D not certain. This CDR3 spans 12 amino acids. V dropped 4 bases and J dropped 4 bases, with 7 bases sitting between them. Germline V gives CDR1 GTSNPN, CDR2 SVGIG (reference sequence). CDR3 in DNA: TGTGCCTGGACTCCAGATAATGAAAAACTGTTTTTT. This translates into CAWTPDNEKLFF. Using reference TRBV30 and TRBJ1-4 for the parts outside the CDR3, the full variable domain is SQTIHQWPATLVQPVGSPLSLECTVEGTSNPNLYWYRQAAGRGLQLLFYSVGIGQISSEVPQNLSASRPQDRQFILSSKKLLLSDSGFYLCAWTPDNEKLFFGSGTQLSVL.

This clone was detected only a few times. This chain uses TRBV9 with TRBJ2-1; TRBD2 matches 8 bases. The V gene's germline CDR1 is SGDLS and CDR2 YYNGEE. The CDR3 consists of 16 residues. Losses at the gene ends were 3 bases for V and 6 bases for J; bases not matched to a gene: 11. The DNA of the CDR3 is TGTGCCAGCAGCGGCCTCGGGGCGGGAGGACTCAATGAGCAGTTCTTC. It translates to CASSGLGAGGLNEQFF.

CDR3 nucleotide sequence: TGTGCCAGCAGTGAAGGGTTCACTGAAGCTTTCTTT. The encoded protein is CASSEGFTEAFF. The rearrangement links TRBV25-1 to TRBJ1-1; no clear D gene. Germline V gives CDR1 MGHDK, CDR2 SYGVNS. Trimming took 2 bases from V and 4 from J, leaving 5 bases between them. The CDR3 is 12 residues long.

The J gene is TRBJ1-2, the V gene TRBV30; possible D gene TRBD1, 5 bases. The V gene lost 4 bases and the J gene lost 4 bases, with 13 bases spanning the gap. The CDR3 covers 13 residues. Germline assignment: CDR1 GTSNPN and CDR2 SVGIG (reference sequence). The CDR3: CAWNLGARYGYTF. As DNA, the CDR3 is TGTGCCTGGAACCTCGGGGCCCGCTATGGCTACACCTTC.

The chain recombines TRBV19 with TRBJ1-5; no definite D call. The CDR3 totals 15 residues. Germline CDR1 and CDR2: LNHDA and SQIVND (reference sequence). V was trimmed by 3 bases and J by 1 base, leaving 10 bases between them. CDR3 in DNA: TGTGCCAGTAGTATCGGCAGCATGAGCAATCAGCCCCAGCATTTT. It encodes CASSIGSMSNQPQHF.

This clone was seen a few times. This chain joins TRBV4-1 and TRBJ2-3; D ambiguous. Trimming stripped 3 bases from V and 4 bases from J, with 8 bases between. The length of the CDR3 is 13 residues. Germline lookup yields CDR1 MGHRA and CDR2 YSYEKL. CDR3 bases: TGCGCCAGCAGCCATTATAAGGCAGATACGCAGTATTTT. Translating it yields CASSHYKADTQYF.

Only a few counts were recorded for this clone. This chain connects TRBV11-3 to TRBJ2-3; 8 nucleotides match TRBD2. V lost 5 bases to trimming and J lost 6 bases; unmatched junction nucleotides: 10. Germline V CDR1 and CDR2: SGHNT, YENEEA. There are 15 residues in the CDR3. The CDR3 DNA is TGTGCCAGCAGCGGGGGAAGCGGGAGTTGGGATACGCAGTATTTT. It translates to CASSGGSGSWDTQYF.

The chain uses TRBV25-1 and TRBJ2-1; TRBD2 aligns across 8 bases. CDR3 length: 14 amino acids. Germline V CDR1 and CDR2: MGHDK, SYGVNS. V trimming: 8 bases; J trimming: 0 bases; junction bases outside the gene matches: 3. This chain's CDR3 is CASRGGTSYNEQFF. The CDR3 nucleotides read TGTGCCAGCCGGGGGGGGACCTCCTACAATGAGCAGTTCTTC. Drawing the rest from reference TRBV25-1 and TRBJ2-1, the complete variable domain is EADIYQTPRYLVIGTGKKITLECSQTMGHDKMYWYQQDPGMELHLIHYSYGVNSTEKGDLSSESTVSRIRTEHFPLTLESARPSHTSQYLCASRGGTSYNEQFFGPGTRLTVL.

The rearrangement uses TRBV6-8 and TRBJ2-7; a weak D match, TRBD1 (5 bases). Germline V gene data show CDR1 as MNHGY and CDR2 as SAAAGT. The CDR3 contains 15 residues. The germline V and J ends were trimmed by 6 bases and 0 bases, with 15 bases remaining between them. The CDR3 bases are TGTGCCAGCAGGACAACAGGTTATAGCTCCTACGAGCAGTACTTC. It specifies CASRTTGYSSYEQYF.

This clone is classed as medium-sized. The chain carries TRBV5-1 and TRBJ2-7; weak D call: TRBD1 (6 bases). With 0 bases removed from V and 2 bases from J, the gap between germline ends came to 9 bases. This CDR3 has 14 residues. The germline gives CDR1 SGHRS, CDR2 YFSETQ. The CDR3 nucleotides are TGCGCCAGCAGCTTGGATGGGGGCCCCTACGAGCAGTACTTC. Its protein is CASSLDGGPYEQYF.

This clone occurred a few times. The chain joins TRBV10-2 to TRBJ2-2; D not resolved. Deletions cut 3 bases from V and 1 base from J, with 6 bases between. There are 14 residues in the CDR3. Germline V CDR1 and CDR2: WSHSY, SAAADI. The CDR3 nucleotides are TGCGCCAGCAGTGAACAGCTGAACACCGGGGAGCTGTTTTTT. Translated: CASSEQLNTGELFF.

This chain joins TRBV29-1 and TRBJ1-2, with 7 nucleotides matching TRBD1. Germline CDR1 is SQVTM and CDR2 is ANQGSEA. The V segment lost 7 bases and the J segment 2 bases; nucleotides outside the gene matches: 10. CDR3 length: 14 amino acids. The CDR3 is CSAQKGASNYGYTF. DNA for the CDR3: TGCAGCGCCCAAAAGGGGGCTTCGAACTATGGCTACACCTTC.

This clone appeared a few times. This chain connects TRBV12-5 to TRBJ2-5, with 14 bases matching TRBD2. The CDR3 is made up of 16 amino acids. The germline V gene has CDR1 LGHNT and CDR2 FRNRAP. The CDR3 protein is CASHPGLAGGRETQYF. DNA of the CDR3: TGTGCCAGCCACCCAGGACTAGCGGGGGGCCGGGAGACCCAGTACTTC.

This clone is labeled as medium-sized. The chain couples TRBV6-8 to TRBJ1-3, with TRBD1 as a possible D gene (5 bases). V was shortened by 0 bases and J by 4 bases, with 13 bases between the two germline ends. The CDR3 runs to 16 residues. Germline loops: CDR1 MNHGY, CDR2 SAAAGT. The CDR3 sequence: CASSYSGDVVGNTIYF. The CDR3 region has the DNA TGTGCCAGCAGTTACTCCGGGGACGTGGTAGGAAACACCATATATTTT.

Here the CDR3 reads CASLGAQGTEAFF. Written as DNA, the CDR3 is TGTGCCAGCCTCGGGGCCCAGGGGACTGAAGCTTTCTTT. The chain combines TRBV19 with TRBJ1-1, with D tentatively TRBD1 (6 bases). V gave up 9 bases and J gave up 5 bases, with 16 bases separating them. The CDR3 extends over 13 amino acids. Germline V gives CDR1 LNHDA, CDR2 SQIVND (reference sequence).

CDR3 in amino acids: CASSLAPGSSTEAFF. DNA of the CDR3: TGCGCCAGCAGCTTGGCCCCGGGTTCGTCCACTGAAGCTTTCTTT. The chain has TRBV5-1 and TRBJ1-1; D is ambiguous. This CDR3 has 15 amino acids. The germline gives CDR1 SGHRS, CDR2 YFSETQ. V gave up 0 bases and J gave up 4 bases, with 13 bases separating them. Filled out from reference TRBV5-1 and TRBJ1-1, the complete variable domain reads KAGVTQTPRYLIKTRGQQVTLSCSPISGHRSVSWYQQTPGQGLQFLFEYFSETQRNKGNFPGRFSGRQFSNSRSEMNVSTLELGDSALYLCASSLAPGSSTEAFFGQGTRLTVV.

About this clone: The same CDR3 can be traced to other DNA sequences in this sample. This sequence joins TRBV29-1 and TRBJ2-1, with D perhaps TRBD2 (7 bases). The CDR3 extends over 13 amino acids. V lost 6 bases to trimming and J lost 1 base, with 10 bases between them. Per germline, CDR1 SQVTM and CDR2 ANQGSEA. CDR3 DNA sequence: TGCAGCGTCGAGGGGGGGTCCTACAATGAGCAGTTCTTC. Amino acids: CSVEGGSYNEQFF.

This clone is categorized as medium-sized. The rearrangement joins TRBV6-8 to TRBJ2-7, with D uncertain. The germline CDR1 and CDR2 sequences are MNHGY and SAAAGT. The CDR3 extends over 12 amino acids. Trimming pared 8 bases from V and 1 base from J, leaving 9 bases between. DNA for the CDR3: TGTGCCAGCGGTGCCCTATCCTACGAGCAGTACTTC. Its translation: CASGALSYEQYF.

The J gene is TRBJ2-7, the V gene TRBV30, with 9 bases matching TRBD1. The CDR3 sequence is 13 residues long. Germline assignment: CDR1 GTSNPN and CDR2 SVGIG (reference sequence). Germline trimming cut 5 bases from V and 6 bases from J; bases unmatched to any gene: 8. The CDR3 region has the DNA TGTGCCTGGGAAGCCGGGACAGGGTTCGAGCAGTACTTC. Translated: CAWEAGTGFEQYF.

This clone was detected only a few times. This chain links TRBV6-8 with TRBJ2-2; D uncertain. Looked up from germline, CDR1 is MNHGY and CDR2 is SAAAGT. V lost 5 bases to trimming and J lost 4 bases, with 8 bases between them. The CDR3 sequence is 13 residues long. CDR3 loop: CASSVRLTGELFF. In DNA, the CDR3 is TGTGCCAGCAGTGTCCGACTCACCGGGGAGCTGTTTTTT.

The genes are TRBV30 and TRBJ2-2; no firm D call. The V end was cut by 0 bases, the J end by 0 bases, with 8 bases between. This CDR3 is built from 15 residues. Looked up from germline, CDR1 is GTSNPN and CDR2 is SVGIG (reference sequence). CDR3 bases: TGTGCCTGGAGTGTACCGTCCGCGAACACCGGGGAGCTGTTTTTT. Translating gives CAWSVPSANTGELFF.

The table lists this clone with many counts. CDR3 in amino acids: CASRNFDSGNTIYF. The CDR3 DNA sequence: TGTGCCAGCAGGAACTTCGACAGTGGAAACACCATATATTTT. The chain combines TRBV11-3 with TRBJ1-3; D may be TRBD1 (5 bases). The length of the CDR3 is 14 residues. V was cut by 6 bases and J by 3 bases, with 12 bases left in between. The germline V gene has CDR1 SGHNT and CDR2 YENEEA.

At least ten counts were recorded for this clone. The chain combines TRBV6-8 with TRBJ2-1, with 10 positions matching TRBD2. CDR3 size: 17 residues. CDR1 MNHGY and CDR2 SAAAGT come from the germline V gene. Trimming cost V 0 bases and J 6 bases; bases outside gene matches: 8. This chain's CDR3 is CASSYSASGSRGNEQFF. CDR3 DNA sequence: TGTGCCAGCAGTTACTCCGCTAGCGGGAGTAGGGGCAATGAGCAGTTCTTC.

This clone was seen a few times. The J gene is TRBJ2-5, the V gene TRBV25-1; perhaps TRBD2 as D (5 bases). V lost 6 bases and J 4 bases, leaving 24 bases between the germline ends. The CDR3 totals 17 residues. Germline V gene data show CDR1 as MGHDK and CDR2 as SYGVNS. In DNA form, the CDR3 reads TGTGCCAGCAGCGATACTAGAGTCGACAAGAAGAGAGAGACCCAGTACTTC. Translation gives CASSDTRVDKKRETQYF.

This rearrangement joins TRBV19 to TRBJ2-7, with TRBD2 matching 12 bases. The CDR3 totals 16 residues. J was trimmed by 6 bases and V by 5 bases; bases with no gene match: 11. Germline V gene sequence: CDR1 LNHDA, CDR2 SQIVND (reference sequence). In DNA form, the CDR3 reads TGTGCCAGTAGTCCCGTCTCGACTAGCGGGGGCAGCGAGCAGTACTTC. Protein: CASSPVSTSGGSEQYF. Using reference TRBV19 and TRBJ2-7 for the parts outside the CDR3, the full variable domain is DGGITQSPKYLFRKEGQNVTLSCEQNLNHDAMYWYRQDPGQGLRLIYYSQIVNDFQKGDIAEGYSVSREKKESFPLTVTSAQKNPTAFYLCASSPVSTSGGSEQYFGPGTRLTVT.